This is a list of T cell receptor beta chains from one sample in a study of blood T cell repertoires in COVID-19. The data were produced by immunoSEQ multiplex PCR, yet TCRdb's version contains in-frame clones alone and is incomplete. The table shows 45,000 to 70,000 clones, with roughly 82% occurring only once. Sequencing input: peripheral blood. The receptors here all came from a woman aged 80 or older with acute or convalescent COVID-19. Each CDR3 is given with its conserved first and last residue. A D gene is named only where the DNA matches it firmly. Only some rows state a clone size, as once, few, many or a class for expanded clones.

j_gene | d_gene | abundance | v_gene | CDR3nt | CDR3aa
TRBJ2-4 | - | - | TRBV4-1 | TGCGCCAGCAGCCAGTGGACAGTAGGAGACGTAGCCAAAAACATTCAGTACTTC | CASSQWTVGDVAKNIQYF
TRBJ2-1 | TRBD2 | - | TRBV30 | TGTGCCTGGAGTCGGGGAGCGGGAGGAGGAGATGAGCAGTTCTTC | CAWSRGAGGGDEQFF
TRBJ2-1 | TRBD1 | - | TRBV2 | TGTGCCAGCAGACCCACAGGGGATAGTGAGCAGTTCTTC | CASRPTGDSEQFF
TRBJ2-7 | - | - | TRBV5-4 | TGTGCCAGCAGCTTGGGTCCGGTAAATCCGGGTCAAAGCTCCTACGAGCAGTACTTC | CASSLGPVNPGQSSYEQYF
TRBJ2-7 | - | - | TRBV19 | TGTGCCAGTAGTACGGGATCCCACTACGAGCAGTACTTC | CASSTGSHYEQYF
TRBJ2-2 | TRBD2 | - | TRBV7-3 | TGTGCCAGCAGCTTAAGCGGGAGGGCCACCGGGGAGCTGTTTTTT | CASSLSGRATGELFF
TRBJ2-7 | - | - | TRBV20-1 | TGCAGTGCTAGTAATAGACAGGCCTCCTACGAGCAGTACTTC | CSASNRQASYEQYF
TRBJ1-6 | TRBD1 | few | TRBV7-9 | TGTGCCAGCAGCTCCACACCCGGGACAGGGGATCTGTCACCCCTCCACTTT | CASSSTPGTGDLSPLHF
TRBJ2-3 | - | - | TRBV25-1 | TGTGCCAGCAGTGCCTCTTACACAGATACGCAGTATTTT | CASSASYTDTQYF
TRBJ2-7 | TRBD1 | - | TRBV6-1 | TGTGCCAGCAGTGAAGTTAGACAGGGTCTGTACGAGCAGTACTTC | CASSEVRQGLYEQYF
TRBJ2-2 | - | once | TRBV21-1 | TGTGCCAGCAGCAAGGGAGGGACAGGGGGTCCCGGGGAGCTGTTTTTT | CASSKGGTGGPGELFF
TRBJ2-4 | - | - | TRBV28 | TGTGCCAGCAGTTTCCGGGGAGGCATTCAGTACTTC | CASSFRGGIQYF
TRBJ1-5 | - | - | TRBV28 | TGTGCCAGCAGTTCTGGGCTGCAACGCAATCAGCCCCAGCATTTT | CASSSGLQRNQPQHF
TRBJ1-2 | - | - | TRBV7-9 | TGTGCCAGCAGCCCCAACAACAGGGATGGCTACACCTTC | CASSPNNRDGYTF
TRBJ2-3 | - | - | TRBV20-1 | TGCAGTGCTAGTTTCGGGACTCGCGGAGATACGCAGTATTTT | CSASFGTRGDTQYF
TRBJ2-3 | TRBD1 | - | TRBV2 | TGTGCCAGCAGCGCTGGGACAGGGCAATGGGATACGCAGTATTTT | CASSAGTGQWDTQYF
TRBJ2-7 | - | medium-sized | TRBV7-2 | TGTGCCAGCACCCCTTCCTTTTCGAGGCACTACGAGCAGTACTTC | CASTPSFSRHYEQYF
TRBJ1-5 | TRBD1 | - | TRBV7-2 | TGTGCCAGCAGCTCAAGACAGGGAAGTCTCCAGCCCCAGCATTTT | CASSSRQGSLQPQHF